This entry features one T cell receptor (beta chain) sequence. Its antigen is undetermined. Mismatch with germline at one junction end may stem from a read error. This sample was included in a study of shared clonotypes between healthy human individuals. Adult donors, all healthy and HIV-negative, had no recent acute infections or vaccinations. Sequencing used immunoSEQ multiplex PCR; TCRdb keeps in-frame clones, though not all of them. The table includes about 460,000 clones, around 77% detected once. Study results and caveats: Blood alone was sampled, and tissue repertoires likely differ. Donors were few, which limited the genetic and exposure-history diversity represented.

Germline V gives CDR1 SSHAT, CDR2 FNYEAQ (reference sequence). The CDR3 is 14 residues long. Source material: PBMCs. The sequence was obtained from a woman between 35 and 50 years old in good health. Some clones in this sample may be carry-over from other donors' samples. V and J are TRBV7-7 and TRBJ2-3; D call uncertain. The CDR3 DNA is TGTGCTAGCAGCTTAAATTCCCGCACAGATACGCAGTATTTT. Its protein is CASSLNSRTDTQYF.